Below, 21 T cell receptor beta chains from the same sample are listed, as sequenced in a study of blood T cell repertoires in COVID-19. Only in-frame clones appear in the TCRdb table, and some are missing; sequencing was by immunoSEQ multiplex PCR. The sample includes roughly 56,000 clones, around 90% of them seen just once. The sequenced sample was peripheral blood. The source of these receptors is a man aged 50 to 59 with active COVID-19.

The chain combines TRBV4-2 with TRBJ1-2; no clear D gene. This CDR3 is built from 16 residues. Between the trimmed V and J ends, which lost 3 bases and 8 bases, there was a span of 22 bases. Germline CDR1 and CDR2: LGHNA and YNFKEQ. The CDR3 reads CASSQALLVITGGYTF. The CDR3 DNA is TGTGCCAGCAGCCAGGCCTTACTCGTTATCACGGGGGGCTACACCTTC.

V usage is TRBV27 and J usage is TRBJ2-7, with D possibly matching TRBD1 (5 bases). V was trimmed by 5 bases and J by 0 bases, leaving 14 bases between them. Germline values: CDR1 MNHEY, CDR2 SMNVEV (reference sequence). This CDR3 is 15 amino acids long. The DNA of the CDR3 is TGTGCCAGCAGTAAACAGGTGGAGCTCTCCTACGAGCAGTACTTC. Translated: CASSKQVELSYEQYF.

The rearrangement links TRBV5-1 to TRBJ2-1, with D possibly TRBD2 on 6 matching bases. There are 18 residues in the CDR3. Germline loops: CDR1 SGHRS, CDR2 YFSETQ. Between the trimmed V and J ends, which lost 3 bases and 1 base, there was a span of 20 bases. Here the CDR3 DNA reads TGCGCCAGCAGCTCGGACGTTTTCGGGAGTGGTTCCTACAATGAGCAGTTCTTC. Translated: CASSSDVFGSGSYNEQFF.

CDR3 amino acids: CASSLEVGGLLETQYF. The DNA of the CDR3 is TGTGCCAGCAGCCTTGAGGTCGGGGGGCTTTTAGAGACCCAGTACTTC. V gene TRBV14 combines with J gene TRBJ2-5, with D possibly being TRBD2 (7 bases). The CDR3 is 16 residues long. Germline CDR1 reads SGHDN; CDR2 reads FVKESK. V was shortened by 4 bases and J by 4 bases, with 19 bases between the two germline ends.

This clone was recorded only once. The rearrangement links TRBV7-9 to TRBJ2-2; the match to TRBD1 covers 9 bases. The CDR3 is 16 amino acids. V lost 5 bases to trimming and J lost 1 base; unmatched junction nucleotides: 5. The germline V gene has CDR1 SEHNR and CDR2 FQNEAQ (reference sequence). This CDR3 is CASSATGGKNTGELFF. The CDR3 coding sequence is TGTGCCAGCAGCGCCACAGGGGGCAAGAACACCGGGGAGCTGTTTTTT. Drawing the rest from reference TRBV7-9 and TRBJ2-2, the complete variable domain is DTGVSQNPRHKITKRGQNVTFRCDPISEHNRLYWYRQTLGQGPEFLTYFQNEAQLEKSRLLSDRFSAERPKGSFSTLEIQRTEQGDSAMYLCASSATGGKNTGELFFGEGSRLTVL.

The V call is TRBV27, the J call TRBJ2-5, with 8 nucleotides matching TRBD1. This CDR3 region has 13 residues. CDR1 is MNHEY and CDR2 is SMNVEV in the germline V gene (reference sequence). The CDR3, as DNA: TGTGCAATCGGGGGCAGGGGGCTGGAGACCCAGTACTTC. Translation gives CAIGGRGLETQYF.

The chain's CDR3 is CASSEARQYNEQFF. The CDR3 DNA reads as TGTGCCAGCAGTGAGGCGAGACAGTACAATGAGCAGTTCTTC. The rearrangement uses TRBV2 and TRBJ2-1, with D perhaps matching TRBD1 (5 bases). The V end was cut by 3 bases, the J end by 4 bases, with 10 bases between. The CDR3 loop spans 14 amino acids. Germline CDR1 is SNHLY and CDR2 is FYNNEI.

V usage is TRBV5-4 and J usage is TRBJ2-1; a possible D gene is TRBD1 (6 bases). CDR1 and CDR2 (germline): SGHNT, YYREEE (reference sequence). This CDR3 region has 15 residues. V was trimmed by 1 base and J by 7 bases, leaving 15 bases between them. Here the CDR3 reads CASSLQGMGWNEQFF. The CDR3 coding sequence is TGTGCCAGCAGCTTGCAGGGGATGGGGTGGAATGAGCAGTTCTTC.

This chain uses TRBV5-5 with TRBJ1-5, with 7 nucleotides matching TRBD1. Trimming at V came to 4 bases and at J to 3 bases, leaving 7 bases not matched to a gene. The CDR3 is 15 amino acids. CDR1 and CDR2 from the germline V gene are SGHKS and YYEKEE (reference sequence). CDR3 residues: CASSRRGFDNQPQHF. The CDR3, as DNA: TGTGCCAGCAGCCGCAGGGGGTTTGACAATCAGCCCCAGCATTTT.

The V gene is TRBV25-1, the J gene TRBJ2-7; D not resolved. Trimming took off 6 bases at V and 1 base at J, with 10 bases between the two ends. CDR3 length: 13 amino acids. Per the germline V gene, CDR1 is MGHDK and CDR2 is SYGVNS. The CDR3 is CASSRHGSYEQYF. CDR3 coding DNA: TGTGCCAGCAGCCGACACGGTTCCTACGAGCAGTACTTC.

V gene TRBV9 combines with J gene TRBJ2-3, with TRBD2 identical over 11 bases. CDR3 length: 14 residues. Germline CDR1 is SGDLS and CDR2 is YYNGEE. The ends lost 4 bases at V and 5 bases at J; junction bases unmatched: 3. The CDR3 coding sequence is TGTGCCAGCAGCCCTGGGACTAGCGGAGATACGCAGTATTTT. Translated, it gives CASSPGTSGDTQYF.

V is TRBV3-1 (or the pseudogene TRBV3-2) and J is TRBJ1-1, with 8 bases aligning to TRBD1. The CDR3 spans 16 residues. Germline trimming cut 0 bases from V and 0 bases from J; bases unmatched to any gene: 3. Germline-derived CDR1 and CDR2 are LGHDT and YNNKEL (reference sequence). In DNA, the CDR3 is TGTGCCAGCAGCCAAGACAGGGGGCGCGTGAACACTGAAGCTTTCTTT. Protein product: CASSQDRGRVNTEAFF.

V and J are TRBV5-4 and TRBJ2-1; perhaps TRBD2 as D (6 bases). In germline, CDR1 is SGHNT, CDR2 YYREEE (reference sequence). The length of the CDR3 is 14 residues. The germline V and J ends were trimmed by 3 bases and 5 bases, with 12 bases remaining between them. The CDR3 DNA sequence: TGTGCCAGCAGCTCCGGGATAGCGGACAATGAGCAGTTCTTC. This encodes CASSSGIADNEQFF.

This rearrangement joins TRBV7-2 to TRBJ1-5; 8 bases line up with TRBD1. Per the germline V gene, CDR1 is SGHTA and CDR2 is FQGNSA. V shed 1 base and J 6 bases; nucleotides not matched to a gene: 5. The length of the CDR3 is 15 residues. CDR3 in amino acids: CASSLGQGQGQPQHF. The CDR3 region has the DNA TGTGCCAGCAGCTTAGGACAGGGGCAGGGTCAGCCCCAGCATTTT. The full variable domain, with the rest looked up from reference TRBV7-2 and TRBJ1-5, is GAGVSQSPSNKVTEKGKDVELRCDPISGHTALYWYRQSLGQGLEFLIYFQGNSAPDKSGLPSDRFSAERTGGSVSTLTIQRTQQEDSAVYLCASSLGQGQGQPQHFGDGTRLSIL.

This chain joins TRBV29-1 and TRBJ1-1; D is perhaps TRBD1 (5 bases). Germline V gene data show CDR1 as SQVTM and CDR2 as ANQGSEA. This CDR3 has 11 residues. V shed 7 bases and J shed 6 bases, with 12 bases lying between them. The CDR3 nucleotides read TGCAGCGCCTCACGACAGTCTGAAGCTTTCTTT. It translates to CSASRQSEAFF.

This chain's CDR3 is CASSQDPQGNYGYTF. Here the CDR3 DNA reads TGTGCCAGCAGCCAAGATCCACAGGGGAACTATGGCTACACCTTC. The rearrangement joins TRBV4-2 to TRBJ1-2; TRBD1 aligns across 7 bases. The CDR3 consists of 15 residues. V was pared by 0 bases and J by 2 bases, with 3 bases of the junction left unmatched. Germline CDR1 and CDR2: LGHNA and YNFKEQ.

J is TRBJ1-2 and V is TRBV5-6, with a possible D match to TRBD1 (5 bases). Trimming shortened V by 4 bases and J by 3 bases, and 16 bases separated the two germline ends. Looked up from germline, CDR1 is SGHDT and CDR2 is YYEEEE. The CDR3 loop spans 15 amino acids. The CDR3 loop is CASSNSWTPYYGYTF. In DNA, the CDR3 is TGTGCCAGCAGCAACTCGTGGACACCTTACTATGGCTACACCTTC.

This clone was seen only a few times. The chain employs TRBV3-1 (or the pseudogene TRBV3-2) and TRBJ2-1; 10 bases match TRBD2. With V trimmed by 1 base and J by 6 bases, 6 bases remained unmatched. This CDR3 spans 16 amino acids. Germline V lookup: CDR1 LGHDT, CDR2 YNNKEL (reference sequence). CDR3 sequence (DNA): TGTGCCAGCAGCCAAGCTCGAGCGGGAGGGCCCAATGAGCAGTTCTTC. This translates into CASSQARAGGPNEQFF.

Here the CDR3 reads CATSSYDREDTQYF. CDR3 DNA sequence: TGTGCCACCAGCAGCTATGACAGGGAAGATACGCAGTATTTT. The chain links TRBV15 to TRBJ2-3; TRBD1 aligns across 7 bases. The V gene's germline CDR1 is LNHNV and CDR2 YYDKDF (reference sequence). V dropped 3 bases and J dropped 5; count of bases not matched to a gene: 5. CDR3 length equals 14 residues. Full variable domain (rest looked up from reference TRBV15 and TRBJ2-3): DAMVIQNPRYQVTQFGKPVTLSCSQTLNHNVMYWYQQKSSQAPKLLFHYYDKDFNNEADTPDNFQSRRPNTSFCFLDIRSPGLGDTAMYLCATSSYDREDTQYFGPGTRLTVL.

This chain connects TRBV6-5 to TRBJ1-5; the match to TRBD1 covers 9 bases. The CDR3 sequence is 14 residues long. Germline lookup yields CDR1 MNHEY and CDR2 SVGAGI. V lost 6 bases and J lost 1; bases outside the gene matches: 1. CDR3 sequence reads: CASRQGASNQPQHF. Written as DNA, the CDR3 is TGTGCCAGCAGACAGGGGGCAAGCAATCAGCCCCAGCATTTT.

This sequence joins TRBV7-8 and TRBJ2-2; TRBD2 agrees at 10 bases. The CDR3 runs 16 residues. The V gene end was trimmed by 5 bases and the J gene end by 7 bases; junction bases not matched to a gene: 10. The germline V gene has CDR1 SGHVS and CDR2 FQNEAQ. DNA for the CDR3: TGTGCCAGCAGCAGCAGCGGGGGGGCCTCGAGCGGGGAGCTGTTTTTT. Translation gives CASSSSGGASSGELFF.